This is a list of T cell receptor beta chains from one sample in a study of cytomegalovirus exposure and HLA in healthy donors. Sequencing used immunoSEQ multiplex PCR; TCRdb keeps in-frame clones, though not all of them. The sample lists approximately 98,000 clones, about 85% occurring once. Sequencing was done on a sample of PBMCs. These receptors originate from a young woman in good health and CMV-seronegative. Each CDR3 is given with its conserved first and last residue.

v_gene	j_gene	CDR3aa
TRBV10-1	TRBJ2-5	CASSDDFQETQYF
TRBV12-5	TRBJ1-2	CASGMTGLDYGYTF
TRBV30	TRBJ2-7	CAWSRQTGQYF
TRBV21-1	TRBJ1-5	CASSRIFPGNQPQHF
TRBV4-2	TRBJ2-7	CASSVRDSNYEQYF
TRBV30	TRBJ1-2	CAWSTGQGAGGYTF
TRBV9	TRBJ2-5	CASSVEGGVFQETQYF
TRBV7-9	TRBJ2-7	CASSPTAATYEQYF
TRBV10-3	TRBJ1-3	CATGDRAANTIYF
TRBV11-2	TRBJ2-3	CASSSAGLGTDTQYF
TRBV13	TRBJ2-5	CASSFASGGAETQYF
TRBV25-1	TRBJ1-5	CASSEQGSNQPQHF
TRBV4-1	TRBJ1-1	CASSQKTGNEAFF
TRBV7-9	TRBJ2-2	CASSGTGTGNTGELFF
TRBV27	TRBJ2-7	CASSLTGDSYEQYF
TRBV18	TRBJ2-7	CASSSDRSVIVYEQYF
TRBV7-3	TRBJ1-2	CASSPLGQGNYGYTF
TRBV7-7	TRBJ2-5	CASSLGLGQETQYF
TRBV27	TRBJ1-5	CASSLSGETGIQPQHF
TRBV30	TRBJ1-4	CAWSSQGGEKLFF
TRBV7-3	TRBJ2-1	CASSKTGSRGDEQFF
TRBV18	TRBJ1-6	CASSPDRGQNSPLHF
TRBV7-2	TRBJ2-7	CASGLLGGSDEQYF
TRBV29-1	TRBJ2-1	CSVGQGMGGSYNEQFF
TRBV6-5	TRBJ2-1	CASSLVLAGYNEQFF
TRBV5-1	TRBJ1-1	CASSLGNYESNTEAFF
TRBV6-1	TRBJ1-2	CASGDRDLYGYTF
TRBV27	TRBJ2-1	CASSFPGGDNEQFF
TRBV7-8	TRBJ2-1	CASSSPGTVNEQFF
TRBV10-1	TRBJ1-1	CASSGGANTEAFF
TRBV27	TRBJ1-5	CASSPGTGGNQPQHF
TRBV21-1	TRBJ2-3	CASSPGRDTQYF
TRBV2	TRBJ2-3	CASRTGDTDTQYF
TRBV25-1	TRBJ2-7	CASSKRPQGIEESYEQYF
TRBV27	TRBJ2-6	CASSLSNSGANVLTF
TRBV19	TRBJ1-2	CASRPSRQGGGYGYTF
TRBV5-6	TRBJ2-7	CASSLGQGFYEQYF
TRBV6-1	TRBJ1-2	CASNAPGQGYGYTF
TRBV7-8	TRBJ2-7	CASSRRLLAGVSFYEQYF
TRBV4-1	TRBJ1-5	CASSQGGYSNQPQHF
TRBV5-1	TRBJ2-1	CASSSTSGLAPYNEQFF
TRBV9	TRBJ2-2	CASSQGANTGELFF
TRBV6-1	TRBJ1-4	CASRKHGTENEKLFF
TRBV29-1	TRBJ2-1	CSAKAPGHERDNEQFF
TRBV11-2	TRBJ1-4	CASSSPGTGGKLFF
TRBV19	TRBJ2-7	CASSIGTLGSEQYF
TRBV5-1	TRBJ2-3	CASSLSGVSTDTQYF
TRBV4-1	TRBJ2-2	CASSKVPGQGELFF
TRBV7-6	TRBJ2-5	CASSTTYRLTGETQYF
TRBV13	TRBJ1-4	CASSLAAGDEKLFF
TRBV7-8	TRBJ2-5	CASSSVTSGRKETQYF
TRBV6-1	TRBJ2-3	CASRGRGGRADTQYF
TRBV9	TRBJ1-1	CASSVGWEARLTEAFF
TRBV2	TRBJ2-5	CASNRANRGETQYF
TRBV10-3	TRBJ2-1	CAINTDLNEQFF
TRBV11-1	TRBJ2-3	CASSLDGGSADTQYF
TRBV5-1	TRBJ1-6	CASSLAPGTEGSPLHF
TRBV18	TRBJ1-5	CASSRDRVDPGNQPQHF
TRBV2	TRBJ1-5	CASSPRNQPQHF